This T cell receptor (beta chain) was captured by sequencing in a study of OX40 agonist ivuxolimab in advanced cancers. Study details: Those treated in dose escalation had hepatocellular carcinoma, melanoma, renal cell cancer or head and neck cancer. Study-wide findings and caveats: Low levels of normalized T-cell clonal expansion also appeared in some nonresponders.

Concerning this clone itself: Its antigen is not identified.

Assay used: immunoSEQ multiplex PCR; TCRdb lists only in-frame clones, some missing. The top ten hold approximately 0.98% of the sample, which has under 80,000 clones, around nine tenths seen once. Trimming removed 6 bases from V and 5 bases from J; junction bases left unmatched: 14. The CDR3 is 18 amino acids. CDR1 and CDR2 from the germline V gene are SGHAT and FQDESV (reference sequence). This specimen was CD4+ or CD8+ T cells sorted from blood, taken in a trial of the OX40 agonist ivuxolimab. This clonotype was obtained from an adult with an advanced solid tumor such as melanoma, head and neck, liver or kidney cancer. The chain uses TRBV11-1 and TRBJ2-1; TRBD2 agrees at 12 bases. The CDR3 DNA sequence: TGTGCCAGCAGTCAACCAGGGGGACTAGCGGGTTTCCACAATGAGCAGTTCTTC. Translation: CASSQPGGLAGFHNEQFF.